This T cell receptor (beta chain) originates from a study of blood T cell repertoires in COVID-19. Overall study: The samples span acute and convalescent COVID-19 from the United States, Italy and Spain. In each case, the material was cDNA or gDNA derived from T cells, B-cell-depleted T cells, or PBMCs.

TCRdb's table, derived via immunoSEQ multiplex PCR, lists solely in-frame clones and lacks some. This sample has 100,000 to 150,000 clones; around 82% occur once, and the top ten carry around 12%. Trimming shortened V by 3 bases and J by 2 bases, and 11 bases separated the two germline ends. The germline V gene has CDR1 SGHDT and CDR2 YYEEEE. This CDR3 has 14 residues. This chain links TRBV5-6 with TRBJ1-2, with a weak D call TRBD1 (5 bases). The sequence came from a woman under 40 who had recovered from COVID-19. The sequenced material came from peripheral blood. CDR3 bases: TGTGCCAGCAGCTGGGGCGGGGGGAACTATGGCTACACCTTC. The encoded protein is CASSWGGGNYGYTF.